The 30 T cell receptor beta chains presented below share a single source sample, sequenced in a study of early T cells in non-severe SARS-CoV-2 infection. TCRdb independently ran MiXCR on the 5' RACE reads; one entry per CDR3 protein. The data show about 28,000 distinct CDR3 sequences, under 6% seen once. The sequenced sample consisted of whole blood. These TCRs come from an adult who was a healthcare worker with PCR-confirmed SARS-CoV-2 infection or an uninfected control (not recorded which).

This clonotype was observed at least ten times. V usage is TRBV20-1 and J usage is TRBJ2-7; TRBD1 might be the D (6 bases). Trimming left V 4 bases short and J 2 bases short, with 9 bases between. The germline gives CDR1 DFQATT, CDR2 SNEGSKA (reference sequence). The CDR3 runs 12 residues. In nucleotides, the CDR3 is TGCAGTGCTACCCAGGGGACCTACGAGCAGTACTTC. It translates to CSATQGTYEQYF.

This clonotype was observed at least ten times. The rearrangement joins TRBV18 to TRBJ2-7; D gene ambiguous. Germline lookup yields CDR1 KGHSH and CDR2 LQKENI. V was trimmed by 0 bases and J by 0 bases, leaving 3 bases between them. The CDR3 is 13 amino acids. The CDR3 DNA is TGTGCCAGCTCACCACCCAGCTCCTACGAGCAGTACTTC. This translates into CASSPPSSYEQYF.

This clonotype was recorded many times. The chain links TRBV7-8 to TRBJ2-5, with TRBD1 as a possible D gene (6 bases). Germline loops: CDR1 SGHVS, CDR2 FQNEAQ. The CDR3 covers 19 residues. V was pared by 1 base and J by 2 bases, with 23 bases between. The CDR3 nucleotides read TGTGCCAGCAGCTTAGGGCCTGGTCTGGGATTGACAGGACAAGAGACCCAGTACTTC. Translated, it gives CASSLGPGLGLTGQETQYF.

This clonotype was observed at least ten times. The chain joins TRBV9 to TRBJ2-3, with 12 bases that match TRBD2. This CDR3 region has 17 residues. Germline lookup yields CDR1 SGDLS and CDR2 YYNGEE. Unmatched junction bases numbered 7, after V lost 0 bases and J lost 5 bases. The CDR3 bases are TGTGCCAGCAGCGTAGGGCTAGCGGGGGGGTGGATAGATACGCAGTATTTT. Its translation: CASSVGLAGGWIDTQYF.

The sample holds many counts of this clonotype. For the CDR3, the DNA is TGTGCCAGCAGCCCTAGATGGGACAGCTCCTACGAGCAGTACTTC. It specifies CASSPRWDSSYEQYF. J is TRBJ2-7 and V is TRBV7-9, with TRBD1 matching 7 bases. The trim removed 5 bases at V and 0 bases at J, leaving 7 bases unmatched. The CDR3 has 15 amino acids. The germline V gene has CDR1 SEHNR and CDR2 FQNEAQ (reference sequence).

This clonotype was found many times. The gene calls are TRBV4-3 and TRBJ2-2; possibly TRBD1 for D (5 bases). Germline V gene data show CDR1 as LGHNA and CDR2 as YSLEER. The CDR3 runs to 15 residues. The ends were cut back, 1 base at V and 1 base at J, with 7 bases in the middle. The CDR3 sequence: CASSQVDRNTGELFF. In DNA, the CDR3 is TGCGCCAGCAGCCAAGTCGACAGGAACACCGGGGAGCTGTTTTTT.

This clonotype came up many times. The CDR3 DNA reads TGTGCCAGCAGCAACCTGGGGCAGACGAACACTGAAGCTTTCTTT. Its translation: CASSNLGQTNTEAFF. This sequence joins TRBV28 and TRBJ1-1; TRBD1 is a possible D gene (5 bases). Germline assignment: CDR1 MDHEN and CDR2 SYDVKM. V lost 6 bases to trimming and J lost 1 base, with 15 bases between them. The CDR3 consists of 15 residues.

This clonotype has a handful of counts. As DNA, the CDR3 is TGTGCCAGCAGCCACCCGACAGCTAGCACAGATACGCAGTATTTT. Encoded protein: CASSHPTASTDTQYF. The chain is built from TRBV14 and TRBJ2-3, with a tentative D call TRBD1 (5 bases). Germline CDR1 and CDR2: SGHDN and FVKESK. The length of the CDR3 is 15 residues. Deletions cut 3 bases from V and 0 bases from J, with 10 bases between.

In this sample, this clonotype turned up many times. J is TRBJ1-5 and V is TRBV27, with 7 bases matching TRBD1. J gave up 2 bases and V 5 bases, and 21 bases lay outside the gene matches. Germline values: CDR1 MNHEY, CDR2 SMNVEV (reference sequence). This CDR3 has 20 residues. DNA for the CDR3: TGTGCCAGCAGTGACCGGGACAGCCTAGGGAGCCCGAAGGGCAATCAGCCCCAGCATTTT. It encodes CASSDRDSLGSPKGNQPQHF.

This clonotype was counted only a few times. The chain has TRBV3-1 and TRBJ2-1; D is unresolved. V gave up 3 bases and J gave up 7 bases, with 4 bases separating them. There are 11 residues in the CDR3. Germline lookup yields CDR1 LGHDT and CDR2 YNNKEL (reference sequence). The CDR3 sequence is CASSHRNEQFF. CDR3 DNA: TGTGCCAGCAGCCACCGGAATGAGCAGTTCTTC.

This clonotype showed up many times. V and J are TRBV7-2 and TRBJ1-5; D is unresolved. The CDR3 is made up of 12 amino acids. Deletions cut 5 bases from V and 6 bases from J, with 8 bases between. The germline CDR1 and CDR2 sequences are SGHTA and FQGNSA. CDR3 sequence: CASSPAGQPQHF. In DNA form, the CDR3 reads TGTGCCAGCAGCCCAGCGGGTCAGCCCCAGCATTTT.

This clonotype was observed a handful of times. This chain joins TRBV13 and TRBJ1-5, with D uncertain. Germline CDR1 PRHDT, CDR2 FYEKMQ (reference sequence). Deletions cut 5 bases from V and 3 bases from J, with 5 bases between. The CDR3 has 12 residues. In DNA form, the CDR3 reads TGTGCCAGCAGCACCAACAATCAGCCCCAGCATTTT. It is translated as CASSTNNQPQHF.

This clonotype was seen repeatedly, ten times or more. The CDR3, as DNA: TGTGCCACCAGTGATTGGACAGGGACTAGCAATCAGCCCCAGCATTTT. This sequence encodes CATSDWTGTSNQPQHF. The gene calls are TRBV24-1 and TRBJ1-5; 8 bases agree with TRBD1. The ends lost 2 bases at V and 0 bases at J; junction bases unmatched: 2. This CDR3 region has 16 residues. CDR1 is KGHDR and CDR2 is SFDVKD in the germline V gene.

J is TRBJ2-5 and V is TRBV29-1; possibly TRBD1 or TRBD2 for D (5 bases each). This CDR3 contains 13 residues. Germline values: CDR1 SQVTM, CDR2 ANQGSEA. With 4 bases removed from V and 4 bases from J, the gap between germline ends came to 13 bases. The CDR3 nucleotides read TGCAGCGTTGCCCTGGGGGTTTTAGAGACCCAGTACTTC. It encodes CSVALGVLETQYF.

This clonotype was observed many times. The genes are TRBV20-1 and TRBJ2-7, with D possibly matching TRBD1 (7 bases). Trimming shortened V by 4 bases and J by 6 bases, and 19 bases separated the two germline ends. The CDR3 is 14 amino acids. Germline values: CDR1 DFQATT, CDR2 SNEGSKA (reference sequence). The CDR3 protein is CSAKIGGQTTEQYF. Here the CDR3 DNA reads TGCAGTGCTAAGATCGGGGGACAGACTACCGAGCAGTACTTC.

This clonotype was recorded at least ten times. V usage is TRBV29-1 and J usage is TRBJ1-1; D possibly corresponds to TRBD1 (6 bases). Germline CDR1 SQVTM, CDR2 ANQGSEA. The CDR3 runs 13 residues. Trimming shortened V by 8 bases and J by 1 base, and 14 bases separated the two germline ends. CDR3 amino acids: CSLQGQANTEAFF. Here the CDR3 DNA reads TGCAGCCTCCAGGGACAAGCGAACACTGAAGCTTTCTTT.

This clonotype showed up many times. The chain uses TRBV7-9 and TRBJ1-5, with 10 positions matching TRBD1. The CDR3 runs 16 residues. From germline, CDR1 is SEHNR and CDR2 FQNEAQ (reference sequence). V gave up 0 bases and J gave up 4 bases; unmatched junction bases: 3. The DNA of the CDR3 is TGTGCCAGCAGCTTAGCACGGGGACAGGGGAATCAGCCCCAGCATTTT. Protein product: CASSLARGQGNQPQHF.

This clonotype has more than one count but fewer than ten. This chain uses TRBV20-1 with TRBJ1-5; TRBD1 is a possible D gene (5 bases). Germline V gene data show CDR1 as DFQATT and CDR2 as SNEGSKA (reference sequence). The CDR3 has 13 amino acids. V was trimmed by 3 bases and J by 5 bases, leaving 11 bases between them. The CDR3 DNA is TGCAGTGCTAGCCGGGACGGTCATCAGCCCCAGCATTTT. Its protein is CSASRDGHQPQHF.

This clonotype was seen many times. The V and J genes are TRBV27 and TRBJ2-7; either TRBD1 or TRBD2 may fit D (5 bases each). The CDR3 extends over 13 amino acids. Trimming left V 5 bases short and J 2 bases short, with 10 bases between. The germline CDR1 and CDR2 sequences are MNHEY and SMNVEV (reference sequence). As DNA, the CDR3 is TGTGCCAGCAGTCGCGAGGGGCCCTACGAGCAGTACTTC. This encodes CASSREGPYEQYF.

This clonotype showed up just a few times. The chain couples TRBV24-1 to TRBJ2-1; no clear D gene. The CDR3 has 18 amino acids. The germline V gene encodes CDR1 KGHDR and CDR2 SFDVKD. V shed 5 bases and J shed 8 bases, with 27 bases lying between them. The CDR3 loop is CATSVSASDTRLSDEQFF. CDR3 sequence (DNA): TGTGCCACCAGTGTGTCTGCTTCGGATACAAGACTGAGCGATGAGCAGTTCTTC.

This clonotype was found many times. CDR3: CASSTRWGQGHNEQFF. In DNA, the CDR3 is TGCGCCAGCAGCACGAGGTGGGGACAGGGACACAATGAGCAGTTCTTC. V gene TRBV4-3 combines with J gene TRBJ2-1, with 9 bases that match TRBD1. Germline CDR1 is LGHNA and CDR2 is YSLEER. The CDR3 extends over 16 amino acids. J was trimmed by 5 bases and V by 5 bases; bases with no gene match: 10.

This rearrangement joins TRBV15 to TRBJ2-7; D is unresolved. The germline V gene encodes CDR1 LNHNV and CDR2 YYDKDF (reference sequence). Trimming left V 0 bases short and J 0 bases short, with 9 bases between. This CDR3 has 15 amino acids. The CDR3 nucleotides are TGTGCCACCAGCAGAGATCTGGAGAGCTCCTACGAGCAGTACTTC. This sequence encodes CATSRDLESSYEQYF. Full variable domain (remainder filled in from reference TRBV15 and TRBJ2-7): DAMVIQNPRYQVTQFGKPVTLSCSQTLNHNVMYWYQQKSSQAPKLLFHYYDKDFNNEADTPDNFQSRRPNTSFCFLDIRSPGLGDTAMYLCATSRDLESSYEQYFGPGTRLTVT.

In this sample, this clonotype turned up many times. The genes are TRBV10-3 and TRBJ2-5; D gene ambiguous. V lost 0 bases and J 0 bases, leaving 5 bases between the germline ends. There are 14 residues in the CDR3. Germline CDR1 reads ENHRY; CDR2 reads SYGVKD. The CDR3 sequence is CAISESGYQETQYF. The CDR3 nucleotides read TGTGCCATCAGTGAGTCTGGATACCAAGAGACCCAGTACTTC.

The gene calls are TRBV28 and TRBJ1-2, with 7 positions matching TRBD1. The CDR3 has 12 residues. The V segment lost 5 bases and the J segment 5 bases; nucleotides outside the gene matches: 2. Germline V gene sequence: CDR1 MDHEN, CDR2 SYDVKM. The CDR3 sequence: CASSPGQYGYTF. In nucleotides, the CDR3 is TGTGCCAGCAGTCCGGGACAGTATGGCTACACCTTC.

This clonotype was picked up many times. The V and J genes are TRBV20-1 and TRBJ1-1, with D unresolved. Trimming stripped 4 bases from V and 11 bases from J, with 5 bases between. The CDR3 sequence is 8 residues long. Germline CDR1 and CDR2: DFQATT and SNEGSKA (reference sequence). CDR3 in amino acids: CSAMSAFF. The CDR3 DNA is TGCAGTGCTATGAGTGCTTTCTTT.

This clonotype has a count of ten or more. This chain connects TRBV30 to TRBJ1-3; D gene uncertain. V gave up 1 base and J gave up 0 bases, with 7 bases separating them. The CDR3 consists of 14 residues. CDR1 is GTSNPN and CDR2 is SVGIG in the germline V gene (reference sequence). CDR3 sequence reads: CAWSGMGSGNTIYF. The DNA for the CDR3 is TGTGCCTGGAGTGGGATGGGCTCTGGAAACACCATATATTTT.

This clonotype was seen a few times. V is TRBV12-3 or TRBV12-4 and J is TRBJ2-1; 7 nucleotides line up with TRBD1. Trimming at V came to 5 bases and at J to 3 bases, leaving 7 bases not matched to a gene. There are 15 residues in the CDR3. In DNA form, the CDR3 reads TGTGCCAGCAGTCGCCGGGACAGTCGCTACAATGAGCAGTTCTTC. Translation gives CASSRRDSRYNEQFF.

This clonotype has at least ten counts. The chain combines TRBV20-1 with TRBJ1-1; TRBD1 matches at 7 bases. The CDR3 totals 14 residues. Losses at the gene ends were 0 bases for V and 6 bases for J; bases not matched to a gene: 7. From germline, CDR1 is DFQATT and CDR2 SNEGSKA (reference sequence). The CDR3 DNA is TGCAGTGCTAGAGATCCAGGGGGGCACGCTGAAGCTTTCTTT. Encoded protein: CSARDPGGHAEAFF.

In this sample, this clonotype turned up a few times. The V gene is TRBV28, the J gene TRBJ1-4, with 7 bases fitting TRBD1. The V gene end was trimmed by 6 bases and the J gene end by 8 bases; junction bases not matched to a gene: 15. CDR1 is MDHEN and CDR2 is SYDVKM in the germline V gene. The CDR3 covers 16 residues. CDR3 nucleotide sequence: TGTGCCAGCAGATACACAACAGGGGCCCGGAGGGAAAAACTGTTTTTT. It codes for CASRYTTGARREKLFF.

The genes are TRBV6-2 or TRBV6-3 and TRBJ2-7; 8 nucleotides match TRBD1. Trimming at V came to 6 bases and at J to 3 bases, leaving 7 bases not matched to a gene. The CDR3 length is 14 residues. The germline gives CDR1 MNHEY, CDR2 SVGEGT. This CDR3 reads CASSYTGGYYEQYF. The CDR3 nucleotides are TGTGCCAGCAGCTATACAGGGGGGTACTACGAGCAGTACTTC.